Sequencing of this TCR beta chain was carried out in a study of T cells in Graves' hyperthyroidism and ophthalmopathy. Study findings and constraints: Most expanded thyroid clonotypes above 0.001 also appeared in blood.

This clonotype was detected many times. Its antigen is still unknown. These patients, aged 18 to 65, had recently diagnosed hyperthyroidism lasting under 2 months. Diagnostic decisions used clinical symptoms, serum thyroxine and TRAb, thyroid ultrasound and orbital computed tomography. Authors of the study amplified TCR beta CDR3 regions from RNA transcripts. An initial round of RT-PCR targeting the TCR CDR3 relied on the HTBI primer set. One entry per CDR3 protein, called by TCRdb with MiXCR from the multiplex PCR reads. The sample lists 280,000 or so distinct CDR3 sequences; around 15% were seen once. Germline trimming cut 6 bases from V and 1 base from J; bases unmatched to any gene: 13. This CDR3 region has 17 residues. The V gene's germline CDR1 is MDHEN and CDR2 SYDVKM.

The V call is TRBV28, the J call TRBJ2-7; 9 bases align to TRBD2. This receptor was taken from a woman aged 45-65 years with Graves' hyperthyroidism that later progressed to Graves' ophthalmopathy. Sequenced sample: blood. CDR3 loop: CASREAGGTDHSYEQYF. The CDR3 region has the DNA TGTGCCAGCAGGGAGGCGGGAGGGACAGATCATTCCTACGAGCAGTACTTC.